This record looks at one TCR beta chain sequence and its context. The record originates from a study of immune evolution from preneoplasia to lung adenocarcinoma. For the study at large: HLA loss of heterozygosity: around 6.5% AIS, around 16% MIA, more than 25% ADC, none AAH.

V was pared by 10 bases and J by 8 bases, with 18 bases between. The germline V gene encodes CDR1 MNHNS and CDR2 SASEGT. This CDR3 is 14 amino acids long. This table comes from immunoSEQ multiplex PCR, and its TCRdb copy is limited to in-frame clones, with some not included. The table has thousands of clones, 60% to 85% seen once. Specimen: FFPE lung adenocarcinoma in situ tissue. V gene TRBV6-1 combines with J gene TRBJ1-6; D possibly corresponds to TRBD1 (6 bases). This receptor was obtained from a person in their sixties or seventies with lung adenocarcinoma. As DNA, the CDR3 is TGTGCCACCATCAGGGACACGAGGGATTCACCCCTCCACTTT. This codes for CATIRDTRDSPLHF.